This is a list of T cell receptor beta chains from one sample in a study of CD8 T cells and mutated HIV epitopes. A single record per CDR3 protein comes from TCRdb applying MiXCR to the single-cell sequencing reads. The sample consists of some 170 distinct CDR3 sequences, around half of them appearing once. The sequenced sample was CD8+ T cells sorted from blood by dual tetramer staining, obtained during acute HIV infection. The source of these receptors is a young man with HIV-1 infection. Both conserved end residues are part of each CDR3.

CDR3aa,j_gene,v_gene
CSAVPPGLLSYEQYF,TRBJ2-7,TRBV20-1
CASSHTSGGVYEQFF,TRBJ2-1,TRBV4-1
CSTSAGTYEQYF,TRBJ2-7,TRBV20-1
CASSQGASGGVYEQYF,TRBJ2-7,TRBV4-1
CASSQGASGWYYEQYF,TRBJ2-7,TRBV4-1
CASSQVTAGWSGELFF,TRBJ2-2,TRBV3-1
CASSSWTRPPGYTF,TRBJ1-2,TRBV27
CASAPDGDTQYF,TRBJ2-3,TRBV4-1
CASSPGTSGGYYEQYF,TRBJ2-7,TRBV4-1
CSASGRDSSFYYEQYF,TRBJ2-7,TRBV20-1
CSVEALGLQAVSTDTQYF,TRBJ2-3,TRBV29-1
CASSQGASGGSYEQYF,TRBJ2-7,TRBV4-1
CATSSTSGGVYEQYF,TRBJ2-7,TRBV15
CASSQESGMFYEQYF,TRBJ2-7,TRBV4-1
CSAPLPGQGSYEQYF,TRBJ2-7,TRBV20-1
CASSQEGGGGGSYEQYF,TRBJ2-7,TRBV4-1
CATSSTSGDFYEQYF,TRBJ2-7,TRBV15
CASSQDGEQFF,TRBJ2-1,TRBV4-1
CASSPGTSGDF,TRBJ2-7,TRBV4-1
CASSQDGDFYEQYF,TRBJ2-7,TRBV4-1
CASSQGASGGGSYEQYF,TRBJ2-7,TRBV4-1
CSAVPRQGVYPEQYF,TRBJ2-7,TRBV20-1
CATSSTSAGTAYEQYF,TRBJ2-7,TRBV15
CASSQDGSYEQYF,TRBJ2-7,TRBV4-1
CASSQEVGGGGSYEQYF,TRBJ2-7,TRBV4-1
CASSQDGEFF,TRBJ2-1,TRBV4-1